These T cell receptor beta chains were read from a single sample in a study of memory CD4+ T cells and cytomegalovirus serostatus. The data were produced by immunoSEQ multiplex PCR, yet TCRdb's version contains in-frame clones alone and is incomplete. Of 50,000 to 65,000 clones in the sample, over 65% are singletons; the top ten hold more than 2.5%. Sequencing used memory CD4+ T cells from blood. The receptors derive from an adult in good health and CMV-seropositive. The CDR3 runs from the conserved cysteine through the conserved F or W. The D gene is left open where the match is weak. Clone size is not always given. Where it is, it says once, few, many or a class for expanded clones.

CDR3nt: TGTGCCTGGATGGGGGCTAGCGACAACACCGGGGAGCTGTTTTTT; CDR3aa: CAWMGASDNTGELFF; len: 15; j_gene: TRBJ2-2; v_gene: TRBV30; abundance: -; d_gene: -
CDR3nt: TGTGCCACCACTAGCGGGAGGGAAATCACAGATACGCAGTATTTT; CDR3aa: CATTSGREITDTQYF; len: 15; j_gene: TRBJ2-3; v_gene: TRBV15; abundance: -; d_gene: TRBD2
CDR3nt: TGTGCCAGCAGCTTAGCAGGGGCAGGGGGAGTAACTGAGCAGTTCTTC; CDR3aa: CASSLAGAGGVTEQFF; len: 16; j_gene: TRBJ2-1; v_gene: TRBV7-2; abundance: -; d_gene: TRBD1
CDR3nt: TGTGCCAGCAGACCTTCTAGGGGACAGCTTTGGGGCTACACCTTC; CDR3aa: CASRPSRGQLWGYTF; len: 15; j_gene: TRBJ1-2; v_gene: TRBV2; abundance: -; d_gene: TRBD1
CDR3nt: TGTGCCAGCAGCCACGGGGAGCAGCCCCAGCATTTT; CDR3aa: CASSHGEQPQHF; len: 12; j_gene: TRBJ1-5; v_gene: TRBV7-9; abundance: -; d_gene: -
CDR3nt: TGTGCCAGCAGTACGACAGGGATTTATCAGCCCCAGCATTTT; CDR3aa: CASSTTGIYQPQHF; len: 14; j_gene: TRBJ1-5; v_gene: TRBV28; abundance: -; d_gene: TRBD1
CDR3nt: TGCGCCAGCAGCTTTCAGGGGACGACGACGCGCGAGCAGTACTTC; CDR3aa: CASSFQGTTTREQYF; len: 15; j_gene: TRBJ2-7; v_gene: TRBV5-1; abundance: -; d_gene: -
CDR3nt: TGTGCCAGCAGACGGGGACAGGGCTATGGCTACACCTTC; CDR3aa: CASRRGQGYGYTF; len: 13; j_gene: TRBJ1-2; v_gene: TRBV28; abundance: -; d_gene: TRBD1
CDR3nt: TGTGCCAGCAGCTTGACAGGGGGCACTGAAGCTTTCTTT; CDR3aa: CASSLTGGTEAFF; len: 13; j_gene: TRBJ1-1; v_gene: TRBV7-2; abundance: few; d_gene: TRBD1
CDR3nt: TGTGCCAGCAGCGTAGCCCGGACAGACAATGAGCAGTTCTTC; CDR3aa: CASSVARTDNEQFF; len: 14; j_gene: TRBJ2-1; v_gene: TRBV9; abundance: -; d_gene: -
CDR3nt: TGTGCCAGCAGCTTAGCCCTCGTCCCCTCCCTGAACGAGACCCAGTACTTC; CDR3aa: CASSLALVPSLNETQYF; len: 17; j_gene: TRBJ2-5; v_gene: TRBV7-9; abundance: -; d_gene: -
CDR3nt: TGTGCCAGTATGTACCAAGAGACCCAGTACTTC; CDR3aa: CASMYQETQYF; len: 11; j_gene: TRBJ2-5; v_gene: TRBV19; abundance: -; d_gene: -
CDR3nt: TGCGCCAGCAGCAACCGGGGCGATGGCTACACCTTC; CDR3aa: CASSNRGDGYTF; len: 12; j_gene: TRBJ1-2; v_gene: TRBV5-1; abundance: -; d_gene: -
CDR3nt: TGCTCTCCTGACAGGGCCCCAGGGTGTGAGCAGTACTTC; CDR3aa: CSPDRAPGCEQYF; len: 13; j_gene: TRBJ2-7; v_gene: TRBV23-1; abundance: -; d_gene: TRBD1
CDR3nt: TGTGCCAGCAGCTTAGATTTTGCAGTCATAGGGGGCTACACCTTC; CDR3aa: CASSLDFAVIGGYTF; len: 15; j_gene: TRBJ1-2; v_gene: TRBV7-8; abundance: -; d_gene: -
CDR3nt: TGTGCCAGCAGTTACACGCAGGGGACTGAAGCTTTCTTT; CDR3aa: CASSYTQGTEAFF; len: 13; j_gene: TRBJ1-1; v_gene: TRBV6-6; abundance: -; d_gene: -
CDR3nt: TGTGCCAGCAGTAACTCCGGGACAGGGTCCCCCTATGGCTACACCTTC; CDR3aa: CASSNSGTGSPYGYTF; len: 16; j_gene: TRBJ1-2; v_gene: TRBV6-5; abundance: -; d_gene: TRBD1
CDR3nt: TGCGCCAGCAGCGGCGGACTAGCGGGAGGGATTCCCGGGTCAGATACGCAGTATTTT; CDR3aa: CASSGGLAGGIPGSDTQYF; len: 19; j_gene: TRBJ2-3; v_gene: TRBV5-1; abundance: few; d_gene: TRBD2
CDR3nt: TGTGCCAGTAGCCCCTCCCGGGCGGGGAACACTGAAGCTTTCTTT; CDR3aa: CASSPSRAGNTEAFF; len: 15; j_gene: TRBJ1-1; v_gene: TRBV19; abundance: -; d_gene: -
CDR3nt: TGTGCCAGCAGTTCGAGGACTAGCGGGGGGAAGGGGGAGCAGTTCTTC; CDR3aa: CASSSRTSGGKGEQFF; len: 16; j_gene: TRBJ2-1; v_gene: TRBV6-5; abundance: -; d_gene: TRBD2
CDR3nt: TGTGCCAGTAGCCCGACGGGGGGAGGTAATCAGCCCCAGCATTTT; CDR3aa: CASSPTGGGNQPQHF; len: 15; j_gene: TRBJ1-5; v_gene: TRBV19; abundance: -; d_gene: -
CDR3nt: TGTGCCAGCAGCCCGGCAGATACGCAGTATTTT; CDR3aa: CASSPADTQYF; len: 11; j_gene: TRBJ2-3; v_gene: TRBV7-9; abundance: few; d_gene: -
CDR3nt: TGTGCCAGCAGCTATCAGGGGGCTCTGACCCAGTACTTC; CDR3aa: CASSYQGALTQYF; len: 13; j_gene: TRBJ2-5; v_gene: TRBV7-9; abundance: -; d_gene: TRBD1
CDR3nt: TGTGCCAGCAGTGCCTCTAGCGGAGGATTTGATGAGCAGTTCTTC; CDR3aa: CASSASSGGFDEQFF; len: 15; j_gene: TRBJ2-1; v_gene: TRBV6-5; abundance: -; d_gene: TRBD2
CDR3nt: TGTGCCAGCAGCTTAGCGGGGGGGACCCCAAATGAGCAGTTCTTC; CDR3aa: CASSLAGGTPNEQFF; len: 15; j_gene: TRBJ2-1; v_gene: TRBV7-6; abundance: -; d_gene: TRBD2
CDR3nt: TGCAGCGTCAGGGGAAATAGAGCGGGAGGTAGCACAGATACGCAGTATTTT; CDR3aa: CSVRGNRAGGSTDTQYF; len: 17; j_gene: TRBJ2-3; v_gene: TRBV29-1; abundance: -; d_gene: TRBD2
CDR3nt: TGTGCCCGAAGACTAGCGGGAGGGGGCACAGATACGCAGTATTTT; CDR3aa: CARRLAGGGTDTQYF; len: 15; j_gene: TRBJ2-3; v_gene: TRBV27; abundance: -; d_gene: TRBD2
CDR3nt: TGCAGCGTTGAAGATTCCTTCCGTTTAAGCTCCTACAATGAGCAGTTCTTC; CDR3aa: CSVEDSFRLSSYNEQFF; len: 17; j_gene: TRBJ2-1; v_gene: TRBV29-1; abundance: once; d_gene: -
CDR3nt: TGTGCCGGCGGAAGGGCTCACTCTGGAAACACCATATATTTT; CDR3aa: CAGGRAHSGNTIYF; len: 14; j_gene: TRBJ1-3; v_gene: TRBV30; abundance: -; d_gene: -
CDR3nt: TGCAGCGTTGAAGCCAAAAACATTCAGTACTTC; CDR3aa: CSVEAKNIQYF; len: 11; j_gene: TRBJ2-4; v_gene: TRBV29-1; abundance: -; d_gene: -
CDR3nt: TGTGCCAGCAGCGTAGCCCGAAACACTGAAGCTTTCTTT; CDR3aa: CASSVARNTEAFF; len: 13; j_gene: TRBJ1-1; v_gene: TRBV9; abundance: -; d_gene: -
CDR3nt: TGTGCCAGCAGGAAGGACCGGGCGATTGGTGGCTACACCTTC; CDR3aa: CASRKDRAIGGYTF; len: 14; j_gene: TRBJ1-2; v_gene: TRBV28; abundance: -; d_gene: -
CDR3nt: TGTGCCAGCAGCTTGGCGGACAGGGTTAACTATGGCTACACCTTC; CDR3aa: CASSLADRVNYGYTF; len: 15; j_gene: TRBJ1-2; v_gene: TRBV7-9; abundance: -; d_gene: TRBD1
CDR3nt: TGCAGCGGGGGTGGCGACACCTTC; CDR3aa: CSGGGDTF; len: 8; j_gene: TRBJ1-2; v_gene: TRBV29-1; abundance: -; d_gene: -
CDR3nt: TGCGCCAGCAGCCAAGCCCCTGACCCAAATCAGCCCCAGCATTTT; CDR3aa: CASSQAPDPNQPQHF; len: 15; j_gene: TRBJ1-5; v_gene: TRBV4-3; abundance: -; d_gene: -
CDR3nt: TGTGCCAGCAGCTTACAGGGGAACACCGGGGAGCTGTTTTTT; CDR3aa: CASSLQGNTGELFF; len: 14; j_gene: TRBJ2-2; v_gene: TRBV13; abundance: -; d_gene: -
CDR3nt: TGTGCCAGCAGCCCGTGGCGCTCCCAGAACACTGAAGCTTTCTTT; CDR3aa: CASSPWRSQNTEAFF; len: 15; j_gene: TRBJ1-1; v_gene: TRBV7-2; abundance: -; d_gene: -
CDR3nt: TGTGCCAGCTCACCGGGACCTAACTATGGCTACACCTTC; CDR3aa: CASSPGPNYGYTF; len: 13; j_gene: TRBJ1-2; v_gene: TRBV18; abundance: -; d_gene: -
CDR3nt: TGTGCCAGCAGCGTAGGCCCCGGGACAGGACACATGAACACTGAAGCTTTCTTT; CDR3aa: CASSVGPGTGHMNTEAFF; len: 18; j_gene: TRBJ1-1; v_gene: TRBV9; abundance: once; d_gene: TRBD1
CDR3nt: TGCGCCAGCAGCCCTAACCAAGAGACCCAGTACTTC; CDR3aa: CASSPNQETQYF; len: 12; j_gene: TRBJ2-5; v_gene: TRBV5-1; abundance: -; d_gene: -
CDR3nt: TGCGCCAGCAGACTAGCGGGAGGGGATGAGCAGTTCTTC; CDR3aa: CASRLAGGDEQFF; len: 13; j_gene: TRBJ2-1; v_gene: TRBV10-2; abundance: few; d_gene: TRBD2
CDR3nt: TGTGCCTGGAGTCTGGGAGGAGGAAACATTCAGTACTTC; CDR3aa: CAWSLGGGNIQYF; len: 13; j_gene: TRBJ2-4; v_gene: TRBV30; abundance: -; d_gene: -
CDR3nt: TGTGCCAGCAAAATCCCGGGGAATCAGCCCCAGCATTTT; CDR3aa: CASKIPGNQPQHF; len: 13; j_gene: TRBJ1-5; v_gene: TRBV28; abundance: -; d_gene: -
CDR3nt: TGCGCCAGCAGCCAAGTGGCACAGGCACAAGAGACCCAGTACTTC; CDR3aa: CASSQVAQAQETQYF; len: 15; j_gene: TRBJ2-5; v_gene: TRBV4-3; abundance: -; d_gene: -
CDR3nt: TGTGCCTGGAGTACATCTTATGGCTACACCTTC; CDR3aa: CAWSTSYGYTF; len: 11; j_gene: TRBJ1-2; v_gene: TRBV30; abundance: -; d_gene: -
CDR3nt: TGTGCCAGTAGCCCGGACGGGCAGTATGGCTACACCTTC; CDR3aa: CASSPDGQYGYTF; len: 13; j_gene: TRBJ1-2; v_gene: TRBV19; abundance: -; d_gene: -
CDR3nt: TGTGCCAGCAGCCAAGGCGGGGCCGGGACGGTGAAGGCCGGGGAGCTGTTTTTT; CDR3aa: CASSQGGAGTVKAGELFF; len: 18; j_gene: TRBJ2-2; v_gene: TRBV4-2; abundance: -; d_gene: -
CDR3nt: TGTGCCAGCAGGCCATTCACAGGGGACGGCTACACCTTC; CDR3aa: CASRPFTGDGYTF; len: 13; j_gene: TRBJ1-2; v_gene: TRBV13; abundance: -; d_gene: TRBD1
CDR3nt: TGCGCCAGCAGGGCGGGATGGGGCACCGGGGAGCTGTTTTTT; CDR3aa: CASRAGWGTGELFF; len: 14; j_gene: TRBJ2-2; v_gene: TRBV5-1; abundance: -; d_gene: -
CDR3nt: TGTGCCAGCAGCTTTTCGTGGCGCCCTCCGGGGACCCAGTACTTC; CDR3aa: CASSFSWRPPGTQYF; len: 15; j_gene: TRBJ2-5; v_gene: TRBV11-2; abundance: -; d_gene: -